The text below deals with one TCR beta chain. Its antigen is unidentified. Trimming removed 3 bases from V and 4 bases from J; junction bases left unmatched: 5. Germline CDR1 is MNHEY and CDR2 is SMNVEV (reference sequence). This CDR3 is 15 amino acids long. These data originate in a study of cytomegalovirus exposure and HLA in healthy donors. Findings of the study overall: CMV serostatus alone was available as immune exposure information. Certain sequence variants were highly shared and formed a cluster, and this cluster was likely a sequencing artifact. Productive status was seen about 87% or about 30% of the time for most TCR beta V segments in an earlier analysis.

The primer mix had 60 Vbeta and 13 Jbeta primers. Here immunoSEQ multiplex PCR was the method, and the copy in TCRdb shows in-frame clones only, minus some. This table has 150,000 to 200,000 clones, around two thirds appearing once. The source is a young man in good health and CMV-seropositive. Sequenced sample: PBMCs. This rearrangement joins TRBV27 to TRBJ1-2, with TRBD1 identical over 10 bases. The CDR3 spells CASSFGTGETYGYTF. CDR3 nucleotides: TGTGCCAGCAGTTTTGGGACAGGGGAAACCTATGGCTACACCTTC.